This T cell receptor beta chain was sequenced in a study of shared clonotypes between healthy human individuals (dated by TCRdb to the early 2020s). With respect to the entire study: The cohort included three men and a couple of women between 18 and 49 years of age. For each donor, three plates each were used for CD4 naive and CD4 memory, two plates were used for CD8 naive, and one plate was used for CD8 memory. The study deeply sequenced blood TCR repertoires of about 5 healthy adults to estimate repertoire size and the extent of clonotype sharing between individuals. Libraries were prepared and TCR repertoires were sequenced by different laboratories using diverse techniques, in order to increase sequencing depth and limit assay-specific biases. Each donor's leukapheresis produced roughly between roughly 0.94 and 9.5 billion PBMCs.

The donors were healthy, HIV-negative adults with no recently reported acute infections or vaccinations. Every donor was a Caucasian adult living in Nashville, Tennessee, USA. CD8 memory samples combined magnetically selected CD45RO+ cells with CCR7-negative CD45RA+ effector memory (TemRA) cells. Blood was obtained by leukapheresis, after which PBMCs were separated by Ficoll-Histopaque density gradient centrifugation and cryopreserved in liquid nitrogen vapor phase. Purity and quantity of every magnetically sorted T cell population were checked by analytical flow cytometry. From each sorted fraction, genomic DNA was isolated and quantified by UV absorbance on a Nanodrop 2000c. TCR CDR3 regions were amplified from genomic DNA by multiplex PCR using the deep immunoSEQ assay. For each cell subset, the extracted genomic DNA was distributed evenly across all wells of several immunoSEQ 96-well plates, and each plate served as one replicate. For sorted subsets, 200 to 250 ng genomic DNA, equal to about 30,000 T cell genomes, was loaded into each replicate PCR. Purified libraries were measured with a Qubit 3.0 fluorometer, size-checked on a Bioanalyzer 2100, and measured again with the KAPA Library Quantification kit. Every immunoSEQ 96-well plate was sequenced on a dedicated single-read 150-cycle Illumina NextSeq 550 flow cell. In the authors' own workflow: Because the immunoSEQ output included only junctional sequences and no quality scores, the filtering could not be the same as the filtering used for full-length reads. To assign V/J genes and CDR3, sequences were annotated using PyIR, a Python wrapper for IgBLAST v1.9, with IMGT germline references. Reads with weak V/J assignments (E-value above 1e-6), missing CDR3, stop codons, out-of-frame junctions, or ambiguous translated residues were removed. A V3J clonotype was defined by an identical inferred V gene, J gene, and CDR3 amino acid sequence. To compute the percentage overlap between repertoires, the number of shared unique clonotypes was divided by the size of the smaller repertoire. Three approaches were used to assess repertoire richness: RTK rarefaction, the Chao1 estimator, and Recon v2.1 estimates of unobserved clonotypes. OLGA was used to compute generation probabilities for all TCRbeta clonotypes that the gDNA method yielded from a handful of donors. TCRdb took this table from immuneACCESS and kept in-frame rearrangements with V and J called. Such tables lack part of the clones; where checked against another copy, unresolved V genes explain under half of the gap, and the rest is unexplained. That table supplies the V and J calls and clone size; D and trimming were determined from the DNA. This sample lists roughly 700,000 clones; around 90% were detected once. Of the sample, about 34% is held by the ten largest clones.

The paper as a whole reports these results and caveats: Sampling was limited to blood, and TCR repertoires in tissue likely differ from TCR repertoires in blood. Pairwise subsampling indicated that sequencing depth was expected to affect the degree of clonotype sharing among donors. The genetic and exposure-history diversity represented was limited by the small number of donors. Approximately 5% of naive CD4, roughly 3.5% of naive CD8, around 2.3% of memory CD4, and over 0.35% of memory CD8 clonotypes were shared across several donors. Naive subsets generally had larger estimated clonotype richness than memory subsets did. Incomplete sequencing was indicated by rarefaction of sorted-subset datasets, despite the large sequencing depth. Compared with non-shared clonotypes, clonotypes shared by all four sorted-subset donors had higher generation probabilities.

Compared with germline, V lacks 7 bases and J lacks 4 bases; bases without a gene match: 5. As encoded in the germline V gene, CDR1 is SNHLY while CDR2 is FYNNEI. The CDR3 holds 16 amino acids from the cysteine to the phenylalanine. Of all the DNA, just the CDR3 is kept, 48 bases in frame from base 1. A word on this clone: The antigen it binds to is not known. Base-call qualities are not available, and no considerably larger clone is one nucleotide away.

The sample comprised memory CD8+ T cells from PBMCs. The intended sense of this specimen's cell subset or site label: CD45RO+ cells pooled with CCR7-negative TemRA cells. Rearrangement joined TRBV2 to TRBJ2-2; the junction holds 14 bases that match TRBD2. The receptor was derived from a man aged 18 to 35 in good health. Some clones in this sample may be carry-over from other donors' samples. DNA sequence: TGTGCCAGCATCGTGACTAGCGGGAGGGGCACCGGGGAGCTGTTTTTT. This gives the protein CASIVTSGRGTGELFF.